This T cell receptor beta chain came from a study of blood T cell repertoires in COVID-19. The ends lost 1 base at V and 0 bases at J; junction bases unmatched: 2. The V gene's germline CDR1 is SGHVS and CDR2 FQNEAQ. This CDR3 is built from 15 residues. Assay: immunoSEQ multiplex PCR; the TCRdb copy retains only in-frame clones and omits some. The sample yields around 130,000 clones, under 85% seen once. The V and J genes are TRBV7-8 and TRBJ1-1, with 7 bases identical to TRBD1. The sample was peripheral blood. This clonotype was obtained from a woman aged 60-75 years with acute or convalescent COVID-19. The CDR3 region is CASSLEQGMNTEAFF. CDR3 sequence (DNA): TGTGCCAGCAGCTTAGAACAGGGGATGAACACTGAAGCTTTCTTT.